This TCR beta chain emerged from a study of spatial heterogeneity in lung cancer. V trimming: 3 bases; J trimming: 6 bases; junction bases outside the gene matches: 5. CDR3 length equals 14 residues. The germline V gene has CDR1 SGHVS and CDR2 FQNEAQ. TCRdb re-called the 5' RACE reads with MiXCR, one entry per CDR3 protein. The sample lists about 95,000 distinct CDR3 sequences, approximately 8.9% seen once, with around 7% in the top ten. Regarding the study as a whole: Ubiquitous expanded tumor TCRs showed up in blood more at resection than follow-up.

Time point denoted: sample taken at primary tumor resection. Whole RNA, which was extracted from tumor, nontumor lung tissue or frozen PBMC, was sequenced without any cell sorting. Samples were obtained from about 72 donors, all untreated early-stage non-small cell lung cancer patients. This clonotype was seen at least ten times. Its antigen is unknown. This clonotype was obtained from a male donor with early-stage non-small cell lung cancer. The chain has TRBV7-8 and TRBJ2-3; TRBD2 agrees at 8 bases. Source: PBMCs, taken at surgery. The CDR3, as DNA: TGTGCCAGCAGCTTTAGCGGGGTTCCCGATACGCAGTATTTT. This sequence encodes CASSFSGVPDTQYF.